This TCR beta chain is drawn from a study of blood T cell repertoires in COVID-19. Turning to the study itself: From T cells, B-cell-depleted T cells, or PBMCs came the material, which was cDNA or gDNA.

The CDR3 has 14 amino acids. V lost 4 bases to trimming and J lost 4 bases, with 13 bases between them. Germline CDR1 ENHRY, CDR2 SYGVKD. In the source study's methods: Estimates of nucleated cell counts were drawn from the amplification of reference gene primers. Clones were read by immunoSEQ multiplex PCR, and TCRdb kept only the in-frame ones, dropping some. From that table come the V and J calls and clone size; the DNA was used to work out D and trimming. There are 200,000 to 250,000 clones in the sample; roughly 79% occur only once, and approximately 7.5% lies in the top ten. This clonotype was sampled from an elderly woman with COVID-19, enrolled during active disease. The chain recombines TRBV10-3 with TRBJ2-5, with a possible D match to TRBD2 (5 bases). Sequenced: peripheral blood. The CDR3 nucleotides read TGTGCCATCAGTGGCATAGCGTCGGGAGAGACCCAGTACTTC. It encodes CAISGIASGETQYF.